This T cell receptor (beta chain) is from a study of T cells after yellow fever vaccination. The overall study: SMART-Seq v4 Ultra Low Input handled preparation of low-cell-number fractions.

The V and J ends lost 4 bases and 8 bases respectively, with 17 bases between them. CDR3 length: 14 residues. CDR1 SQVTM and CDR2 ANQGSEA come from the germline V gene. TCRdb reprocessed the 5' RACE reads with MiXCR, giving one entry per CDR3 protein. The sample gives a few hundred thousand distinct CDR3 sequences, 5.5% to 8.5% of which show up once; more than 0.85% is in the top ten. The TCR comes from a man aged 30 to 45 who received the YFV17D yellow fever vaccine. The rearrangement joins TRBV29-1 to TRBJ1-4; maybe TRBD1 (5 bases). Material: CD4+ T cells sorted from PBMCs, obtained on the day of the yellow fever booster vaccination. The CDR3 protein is CSVAREVVNEKLFF. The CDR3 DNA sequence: TGCAGCGTTGCCAGGGAAGTGGTGAACGAAAAACTGTTTTTT.